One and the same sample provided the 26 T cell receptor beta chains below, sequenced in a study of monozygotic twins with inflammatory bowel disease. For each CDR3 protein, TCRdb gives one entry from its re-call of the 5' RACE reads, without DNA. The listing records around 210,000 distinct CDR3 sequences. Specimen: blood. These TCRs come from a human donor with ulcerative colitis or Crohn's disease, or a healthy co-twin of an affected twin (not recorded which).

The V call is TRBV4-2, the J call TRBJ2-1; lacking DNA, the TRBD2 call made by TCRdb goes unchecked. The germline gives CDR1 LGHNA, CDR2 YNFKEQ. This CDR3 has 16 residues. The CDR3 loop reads CASSPRTSGKMIEQFF.

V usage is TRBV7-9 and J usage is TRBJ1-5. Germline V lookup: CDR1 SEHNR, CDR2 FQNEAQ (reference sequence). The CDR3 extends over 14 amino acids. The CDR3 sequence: CASSLEGLNQPQHF.

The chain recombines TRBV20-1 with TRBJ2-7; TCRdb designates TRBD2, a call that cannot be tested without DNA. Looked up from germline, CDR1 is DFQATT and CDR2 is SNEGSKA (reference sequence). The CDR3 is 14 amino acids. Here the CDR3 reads CSARVGGPTHEQYF.

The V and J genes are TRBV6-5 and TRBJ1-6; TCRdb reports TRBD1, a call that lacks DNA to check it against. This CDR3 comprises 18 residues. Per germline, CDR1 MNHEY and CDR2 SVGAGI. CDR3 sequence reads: CASSLLSTGTGVNSPLHF.

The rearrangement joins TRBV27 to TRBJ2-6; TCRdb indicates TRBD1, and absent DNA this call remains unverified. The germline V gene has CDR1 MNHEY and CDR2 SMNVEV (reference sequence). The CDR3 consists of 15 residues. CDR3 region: CASGREFSGANVLTF.

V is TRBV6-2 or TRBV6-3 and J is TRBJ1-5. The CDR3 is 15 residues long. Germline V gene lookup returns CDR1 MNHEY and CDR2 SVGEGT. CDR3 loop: CASSYYADGNQPQHF.

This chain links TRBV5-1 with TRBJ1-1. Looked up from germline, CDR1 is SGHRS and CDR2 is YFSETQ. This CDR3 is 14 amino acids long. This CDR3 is CASSLAGSNTEAFF.

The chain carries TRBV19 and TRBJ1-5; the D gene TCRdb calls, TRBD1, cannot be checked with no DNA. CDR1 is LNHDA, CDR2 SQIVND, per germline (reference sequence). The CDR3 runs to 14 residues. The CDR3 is CASTEQGGNQPQHF.

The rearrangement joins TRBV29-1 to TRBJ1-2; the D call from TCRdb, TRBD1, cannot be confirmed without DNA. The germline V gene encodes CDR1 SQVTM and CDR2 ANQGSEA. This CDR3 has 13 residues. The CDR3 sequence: CSVEDRTGNGYTF.

The CDR3 reads CATKTGSYEQYF. The chain recombines TRBV10-3 with TRBJ2-7; the D call of TRBD1 rests on TCRdb alone, since no DNA is present to check it. The CDR3 has 12 amino acids. Germline V gives CDR1 ENHRY, CDR2 SYGVKD.

CDR3 amino acids: CASSIDTWGADGNQPQHF. This chain connects TRBV19 to TRBJ1-5; absent DNA, TCRdb's TRBD1 call cannot be checked. Germline CDR1 reads LNHDA; CDR2 reads SQIVND (reference sequence). This CDR3 region has 18 residues.

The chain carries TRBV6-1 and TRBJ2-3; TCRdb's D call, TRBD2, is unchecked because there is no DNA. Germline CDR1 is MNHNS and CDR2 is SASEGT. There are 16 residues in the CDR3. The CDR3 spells CASRSLTSGGADTQYF.

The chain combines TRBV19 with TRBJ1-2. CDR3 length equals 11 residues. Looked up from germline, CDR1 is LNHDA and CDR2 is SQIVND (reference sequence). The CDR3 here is CASREGEGYTF. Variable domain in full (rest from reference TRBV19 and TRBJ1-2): DGGITQSPKYLFRKEGQNVTLSCEQNLNHDAMYWYRQDPGQGLRLIYYSQIVNDFQKGDIAEGYSVSREKKESFPLTVTSAQKNPTAFYLCASREGEGYTFGSGTRLTVV.

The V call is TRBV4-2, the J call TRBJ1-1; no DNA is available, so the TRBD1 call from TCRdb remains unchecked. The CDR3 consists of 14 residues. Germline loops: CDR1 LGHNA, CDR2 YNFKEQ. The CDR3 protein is CASTQTGVNTEAFF.

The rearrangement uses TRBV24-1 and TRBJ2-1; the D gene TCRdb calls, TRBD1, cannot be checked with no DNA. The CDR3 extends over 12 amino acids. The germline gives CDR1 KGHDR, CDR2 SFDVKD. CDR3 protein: CATSDGHPEQFF.

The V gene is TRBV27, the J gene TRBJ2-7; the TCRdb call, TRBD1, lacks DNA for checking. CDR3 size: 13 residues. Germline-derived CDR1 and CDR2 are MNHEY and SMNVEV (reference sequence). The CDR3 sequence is CASSPQGTYEQYF.

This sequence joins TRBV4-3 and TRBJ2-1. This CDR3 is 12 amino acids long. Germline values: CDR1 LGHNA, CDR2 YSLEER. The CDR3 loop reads CASSLTYNEQFF.

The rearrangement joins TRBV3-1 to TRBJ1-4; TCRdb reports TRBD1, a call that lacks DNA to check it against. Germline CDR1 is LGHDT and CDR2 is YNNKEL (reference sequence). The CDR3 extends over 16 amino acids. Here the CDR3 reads CASSPGQAPTNEKLFF.

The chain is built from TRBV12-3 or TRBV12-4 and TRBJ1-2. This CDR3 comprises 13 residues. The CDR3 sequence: CASSSDGKYGYTF.

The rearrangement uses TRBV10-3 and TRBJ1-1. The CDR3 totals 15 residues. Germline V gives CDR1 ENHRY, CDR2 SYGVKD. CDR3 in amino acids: CAISESFETRTEAFF.

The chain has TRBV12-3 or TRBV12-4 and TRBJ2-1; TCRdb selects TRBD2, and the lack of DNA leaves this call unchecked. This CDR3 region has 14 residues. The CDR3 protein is CASTLAGVRNEQFF.

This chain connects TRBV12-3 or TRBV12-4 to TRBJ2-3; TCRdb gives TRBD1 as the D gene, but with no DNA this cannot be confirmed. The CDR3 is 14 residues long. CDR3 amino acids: CASSPYGGVDTQYF.

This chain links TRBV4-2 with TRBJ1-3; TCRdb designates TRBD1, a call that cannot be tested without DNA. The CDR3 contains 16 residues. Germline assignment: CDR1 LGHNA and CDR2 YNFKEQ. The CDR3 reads CASSQGSSGSGNTIYF.

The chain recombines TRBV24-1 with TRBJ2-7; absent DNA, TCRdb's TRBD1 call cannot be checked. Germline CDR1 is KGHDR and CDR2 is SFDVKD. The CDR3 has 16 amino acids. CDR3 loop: CATSEATGRFPYEQYF.

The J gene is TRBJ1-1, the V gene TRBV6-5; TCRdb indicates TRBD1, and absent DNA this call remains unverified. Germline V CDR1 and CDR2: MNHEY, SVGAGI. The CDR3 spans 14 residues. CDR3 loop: CASSYPGQITEAFF.

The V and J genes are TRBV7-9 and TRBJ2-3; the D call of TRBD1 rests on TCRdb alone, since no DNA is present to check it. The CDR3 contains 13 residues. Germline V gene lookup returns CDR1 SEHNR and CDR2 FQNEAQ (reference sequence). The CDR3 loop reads CASSLDPGATQYF.